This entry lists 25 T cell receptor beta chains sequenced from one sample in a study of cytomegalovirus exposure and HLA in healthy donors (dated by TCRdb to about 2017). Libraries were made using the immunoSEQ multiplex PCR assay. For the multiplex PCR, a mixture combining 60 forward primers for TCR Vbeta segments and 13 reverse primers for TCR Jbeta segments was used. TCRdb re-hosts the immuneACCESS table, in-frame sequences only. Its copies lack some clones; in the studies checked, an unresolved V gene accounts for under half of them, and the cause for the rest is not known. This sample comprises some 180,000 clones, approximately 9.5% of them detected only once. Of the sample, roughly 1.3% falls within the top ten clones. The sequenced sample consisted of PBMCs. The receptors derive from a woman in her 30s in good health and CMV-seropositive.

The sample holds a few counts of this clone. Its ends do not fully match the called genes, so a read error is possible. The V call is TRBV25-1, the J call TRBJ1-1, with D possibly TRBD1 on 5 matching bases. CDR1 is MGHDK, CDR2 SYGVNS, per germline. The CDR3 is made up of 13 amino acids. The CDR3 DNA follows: TGTGCCAGTAGTGACGACAGGAACACTGAAGCTTTCTTT. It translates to CASSDDRNTEAFF.

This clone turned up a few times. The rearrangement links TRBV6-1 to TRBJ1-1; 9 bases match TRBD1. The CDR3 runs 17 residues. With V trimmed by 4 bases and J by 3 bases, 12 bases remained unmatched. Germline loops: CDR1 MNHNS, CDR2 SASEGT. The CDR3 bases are TGTGCCAGCAGTGGGAGGGGACAGGGTCGGTTGGACACTGAAGCTTTCTTT. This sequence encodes CASSGRGQGRLDTEAFF.

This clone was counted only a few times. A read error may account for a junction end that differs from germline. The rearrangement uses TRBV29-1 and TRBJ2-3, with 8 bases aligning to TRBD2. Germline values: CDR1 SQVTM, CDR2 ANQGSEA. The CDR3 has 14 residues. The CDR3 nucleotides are TGCAGCGTTGAAGATCTCGCCGGGAGGGCCCTTTTTAATTTT. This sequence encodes CSVEDLAGRALFNF.

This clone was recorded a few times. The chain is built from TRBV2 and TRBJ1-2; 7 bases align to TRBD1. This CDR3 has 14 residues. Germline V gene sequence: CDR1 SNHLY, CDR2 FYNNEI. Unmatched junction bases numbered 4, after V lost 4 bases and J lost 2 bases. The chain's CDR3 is CASSGDSANYGYTF. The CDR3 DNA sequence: TGTGCCAGCAGTGGGGACAGTGCCAACTATGGCTACACCTTC.

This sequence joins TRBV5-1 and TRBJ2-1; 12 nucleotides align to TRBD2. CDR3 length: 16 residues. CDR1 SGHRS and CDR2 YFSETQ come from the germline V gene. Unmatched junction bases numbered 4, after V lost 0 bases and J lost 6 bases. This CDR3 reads CASSLAPSGRANEQFF. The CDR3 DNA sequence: TGCGCCAGCAGCTTGGCCCCTAGCGGGAGGGCCAATGAGCAGTTCTTC.

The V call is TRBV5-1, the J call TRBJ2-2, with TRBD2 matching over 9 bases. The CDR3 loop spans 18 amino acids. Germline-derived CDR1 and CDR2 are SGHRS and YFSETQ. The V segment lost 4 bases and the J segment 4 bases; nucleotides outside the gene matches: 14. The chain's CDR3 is CASSPVHGGRARTGELFF. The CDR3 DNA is TGCGCCAGCAGCCCAGTCCATGGCGGGAGGGCACGCACCGGGGAGCTGTTTTTT.

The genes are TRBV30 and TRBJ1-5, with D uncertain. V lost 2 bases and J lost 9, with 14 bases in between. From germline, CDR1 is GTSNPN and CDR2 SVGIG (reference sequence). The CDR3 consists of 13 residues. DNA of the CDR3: TGTGCCTGGAGTTCGAGGAGTTTAGTGCCCCAGCATTTT. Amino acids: CAWSSRSLVPQHF.

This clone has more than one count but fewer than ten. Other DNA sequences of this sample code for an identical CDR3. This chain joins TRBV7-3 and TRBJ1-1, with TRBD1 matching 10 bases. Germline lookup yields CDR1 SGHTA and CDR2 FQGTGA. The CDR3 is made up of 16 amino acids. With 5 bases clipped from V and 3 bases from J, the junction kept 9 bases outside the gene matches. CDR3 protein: CASSRTGGPPDTEAFF. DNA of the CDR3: TGTGCCAGCAGCCGGACAGGGGGTCCACCCGACACTGAAGCTTTCTTT.

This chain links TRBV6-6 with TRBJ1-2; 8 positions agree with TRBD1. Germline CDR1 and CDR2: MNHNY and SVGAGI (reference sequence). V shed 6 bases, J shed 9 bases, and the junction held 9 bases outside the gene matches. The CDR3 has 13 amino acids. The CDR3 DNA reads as TGTGCCAGCAGACTCGGACAGGGCGGTAGCTACACCTTC. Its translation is CASRLGQGGSYTF.

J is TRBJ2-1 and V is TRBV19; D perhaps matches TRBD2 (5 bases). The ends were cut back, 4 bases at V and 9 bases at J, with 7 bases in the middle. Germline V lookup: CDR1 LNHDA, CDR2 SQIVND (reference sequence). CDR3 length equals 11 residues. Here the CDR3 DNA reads TGTGCCAGTAGTACAACTAGTGAGCAGTTCTTC. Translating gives CASSTTSEQFF.

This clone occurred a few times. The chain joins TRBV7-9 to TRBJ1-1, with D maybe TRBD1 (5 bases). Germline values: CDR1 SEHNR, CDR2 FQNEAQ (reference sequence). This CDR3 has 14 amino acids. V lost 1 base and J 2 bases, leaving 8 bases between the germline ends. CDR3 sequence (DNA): TGTGCCAGCAGCTTAGGACAGTTAAACACTGAAGCTTTCTTT. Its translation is CASSLGQLNTEAFF.

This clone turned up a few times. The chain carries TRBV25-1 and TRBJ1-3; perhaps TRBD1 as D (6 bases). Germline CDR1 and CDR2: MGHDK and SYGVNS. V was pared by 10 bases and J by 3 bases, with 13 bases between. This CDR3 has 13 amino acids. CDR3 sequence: CATERDIGNTIYF. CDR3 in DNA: TGTGCCACCGAAAGGGACATTGGAAACACCATATATTTT. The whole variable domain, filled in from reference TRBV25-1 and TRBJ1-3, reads EADIYQTPRYLVIGTGKKITLECSQTMGHDKMYWYQQDPGMELHLIHYSYGVNSTEKGDLSSESTVSRIRTEHFPLTLESARPSHTSQYLCATERDIGNTIYFGEGSWLTVV.

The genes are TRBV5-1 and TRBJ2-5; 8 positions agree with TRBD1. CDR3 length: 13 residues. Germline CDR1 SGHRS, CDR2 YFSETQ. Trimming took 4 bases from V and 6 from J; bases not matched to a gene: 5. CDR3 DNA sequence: TGCGCCAGCAGCCCGGACAGGGAGCAGACCCAGTACTTC. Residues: CASSPDREQTQYF.

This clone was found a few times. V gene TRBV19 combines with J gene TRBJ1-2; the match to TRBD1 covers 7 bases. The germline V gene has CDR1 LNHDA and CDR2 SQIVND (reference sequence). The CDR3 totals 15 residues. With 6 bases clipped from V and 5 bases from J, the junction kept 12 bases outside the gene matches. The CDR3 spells CASSPPQGVPYGYTF. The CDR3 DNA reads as TGTGCCAGTAGCCCCCCCCAGGGGGTTCCATATGGCTACACCTTC.

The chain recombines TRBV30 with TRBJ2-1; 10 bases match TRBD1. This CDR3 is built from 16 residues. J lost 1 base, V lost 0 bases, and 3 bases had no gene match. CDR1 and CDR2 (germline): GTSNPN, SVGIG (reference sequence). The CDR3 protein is CAWSVPGQGSYNEQFF. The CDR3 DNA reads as TGTGCCTGGAGTGTCCCGGGACAGGGGTCCTACAATGAGCAGTTCTTC.

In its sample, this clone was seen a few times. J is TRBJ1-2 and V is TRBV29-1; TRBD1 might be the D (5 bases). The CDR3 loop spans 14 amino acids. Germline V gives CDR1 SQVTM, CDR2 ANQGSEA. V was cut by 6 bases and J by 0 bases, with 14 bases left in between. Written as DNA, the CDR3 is TGCAGCGTGCTGGAAAGGGGCTCTAACTATGGCTACACCTTC. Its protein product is CSVLERGSNYGYTF.

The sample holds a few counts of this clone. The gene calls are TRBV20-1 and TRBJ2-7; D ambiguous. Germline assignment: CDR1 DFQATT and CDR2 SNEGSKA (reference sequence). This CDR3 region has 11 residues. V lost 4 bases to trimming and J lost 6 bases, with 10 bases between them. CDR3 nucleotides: TGCAGTGCTAACCTTGTGAGCGAGCAGTACTTC. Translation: CSANLVSEQYF.

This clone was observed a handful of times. CDR3 nucleotides: TGTGCCATCAGTGAGCGTGGGACAGGGAATCCCTATGGCTACACCTTC. Protein product: CAISERGTGNPYGYTF. The genes are TRBV10-3 and TRBJ1-2; 9 nucleotides agree with TRBD1. Germline V CDR1 and CDR2: ENHRY, SYGVKD. The ends lost 2 bases at V and 4 bases at J; junction bases unmatched: 8. The CDR3 covers 16 residues.

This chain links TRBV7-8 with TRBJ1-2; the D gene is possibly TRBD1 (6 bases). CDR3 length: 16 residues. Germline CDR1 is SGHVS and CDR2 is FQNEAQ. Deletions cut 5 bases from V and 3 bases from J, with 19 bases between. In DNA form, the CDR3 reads TGTGCCAGCAGCCGGGGAACGGGACAACCAGACTATGGCTACACCTTC. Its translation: CASSRGTGQPDYGYTF.

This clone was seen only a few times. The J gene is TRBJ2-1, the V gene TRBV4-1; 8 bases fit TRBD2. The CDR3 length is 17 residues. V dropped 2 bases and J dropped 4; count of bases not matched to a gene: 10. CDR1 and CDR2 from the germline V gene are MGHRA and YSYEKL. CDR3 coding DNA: TGCGCCAGCAGCCAATACCACCGAGTAGCGGGATACAATGAGCAGTTCTTC. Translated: CASSQYHRVAGYNEQFF.

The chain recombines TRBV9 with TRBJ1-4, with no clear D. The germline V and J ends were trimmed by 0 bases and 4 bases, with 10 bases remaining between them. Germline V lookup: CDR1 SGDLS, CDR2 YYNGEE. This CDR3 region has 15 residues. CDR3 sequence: CASSVAGRLNEKLFF. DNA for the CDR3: TGTGCCAGCAGCGTAGCTGGCAGACTTAATGAAAAACTGTTTTTT.

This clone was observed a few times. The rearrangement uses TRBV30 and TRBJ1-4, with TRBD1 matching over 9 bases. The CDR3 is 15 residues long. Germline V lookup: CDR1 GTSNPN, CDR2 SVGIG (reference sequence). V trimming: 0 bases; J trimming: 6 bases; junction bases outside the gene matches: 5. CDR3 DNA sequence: TGTGCCTGGAGTGTACGGGACAGGGTGGATGAAAAACTGTTTTTT. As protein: CAWSVRDRVDEKLFF.

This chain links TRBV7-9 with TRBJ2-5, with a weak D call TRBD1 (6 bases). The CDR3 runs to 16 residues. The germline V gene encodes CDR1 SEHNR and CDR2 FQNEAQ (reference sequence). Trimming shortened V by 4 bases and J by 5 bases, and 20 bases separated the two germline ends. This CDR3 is CASSSGQKLTMETQYF. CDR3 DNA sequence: TGTGCCAGCAGCTCCGGACAGAAATTAACCATGGAGACCCAGTACTTC. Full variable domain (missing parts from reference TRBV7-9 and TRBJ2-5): DTGVSQNPRHKITKRGQNVTFRCDPISEHNRLYWYRQTLGQGPEFLTYFQNEAQLEKSRLLSDRFSAERPKGSFSTLEIQRTEQGDSAMYLCASSSGQKLTMETQYFGPGTRLLVL.

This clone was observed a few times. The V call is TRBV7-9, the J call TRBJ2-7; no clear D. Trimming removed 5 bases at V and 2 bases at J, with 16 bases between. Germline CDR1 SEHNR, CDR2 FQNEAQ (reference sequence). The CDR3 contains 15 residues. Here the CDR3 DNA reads TGTGCCAGCAGCCCGAAGTACTCGTTACCCTACGAGCAGTACTTC. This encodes CASSPKYSLPYEQYF. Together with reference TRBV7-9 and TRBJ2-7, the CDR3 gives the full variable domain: DTGVSQNPRHKITKRGQNVTFRCDPISEHNRLYWYRQTLGQGPEFLTYFQNEAQLEKSRLLSDRFSAERPKGSFSTLEIQRTEQGDSAMYLCASSPKYSLPYEQYFGPGTRLTVT.

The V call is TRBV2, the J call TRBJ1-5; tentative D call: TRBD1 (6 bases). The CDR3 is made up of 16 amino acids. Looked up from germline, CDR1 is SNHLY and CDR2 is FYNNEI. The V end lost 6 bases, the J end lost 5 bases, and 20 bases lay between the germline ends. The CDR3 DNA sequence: TGTGCCAGCAGCACTTGGGCGGGGGCAACATATCAGCCCCAGCATTTT. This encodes CASSTWAGATYQPQHF.